These 24 T cell receptor beta chains came from one sample sequenced in a study of patients and donors after allogeneic stem cell transplantation. TCRdb passed the RT-PCR reads through MiXCR, listing each CDR3 protein once. The table includes some 880,000 distinct CDR3 sequences, 18% detected once. The material sequenced was blood, either unsorted or a sorted T cell fraction (not recorded which). The origin of the receptors is a human donor who was either an allogeneic HSCT recipient or a stem cell or donor lymphocyte infusion donor (not recorded which). It is not recorded whose cells these are; they may come from a transplant donor.

This chain links TRBV5-1 with TRBJ1-1, with D unresolved. The CDR3 covers 16 residues. Germline V lookup: CDR1 SGHRS, CDR2 YFSETQ. Trimming pared 4 bases from V and 0 bases from J, leaving 16 bases between. The CDR3 nucleotides are TGCGCCAGCAGCCCGCAAGTTGGCTCCATGAACACTGAAGCTTTCTTT. As protein: CASSPQVGSMNTEAFF.

The chain couples TRBV15 to TRBJ2-4, with D hard to call. The CDR3 has 16 residues. CDR1 is LNHNV, CDR2 YYDKDF, per germline (reference sequence). Trimming left V 0 bases short and J 2 bases short, with 11 bases between. Here the CDR3 DNA reads TGTGCCACCAGCAGAGATGGGTTGCCTTCCAAAAACATTCAGTACTTC. Protein: CATSRDGLPSKNIQYF.

The chain recombines TRBV4-3 with TRBJ2-3; D is perhaps TRBD1 or TRBD2 (5 bases each). Looked up from germline, CDR1 is LGHNA and CDR2 is YSLEER. The CDR3 length is 15 residues. V lost 1 base and J 4 bases, leaving 12 bases between the germline ends. The CDR3 region is CASSQAGREADTQYF. The CDR3 nucleotides are TGCGCCAGCAGCCAAGCGGGACGAGAAGCAGATACGCAGTATTTT.

This clonotype was picked up a small number of times. The rearrangement joins TRBV2 to TRBJ2-3; tentatively, D is TRBD2 (5 bases). This CDR3 spans 14 amino acids. Germline V gene data show CDR1 as SNHLY and CDR2 as FYNNEI. The V end lost 1 base, the J end lost 5 bases, and 10 bases lay between the germline ends. The CDR3 coding sequence is TGTGCCAGCAGTGAAGTGAGGGAAATAGATACGCAGTATTTT. Residues: CASSEVREIDTQYF.

The chain combines TRBV5-5 with TRBJ1-5; TRBD1 agrees at 9 bases. Germline V lookup: CDR1 SGHKS, CDR2 YYEKEE (reference sequence). The CDR3 extends over 16 amino acids. V lost 4 bases and J lost 3; bases outside the gene matches: 8. CDR3 residues: CASSGWTGENNQPQHF. DNA of the CDR3: TGTGCCAGCAGCGGGTGGACAGGGGAGAACAATCAGCCCCAGCATTTT.

This chain uses TRBV4-1 with TRBJ1-4; D perhaps matches TRBD1 (6 bases). The V end was cut by 4 bases, the J end by 4 bases, with 10 bases between. Germline CDR1 MGHRA, CDR2 YSYEKL. The CDR3 totals 14 residues. CDR3 nucleotides: TGCGCCAGCAGCCGGGGGCCATTTAATGAAAAACTGTTTTTT. It yields the protein CASSRGPFNEKLFF.

This clonotype was picked up a small number of times. This chain links TRBV3-1 with TRBJ1-1; perhaps TRBD1 as D (6 bases). This CDR3 has 18 amino acids. CDR1 is LGHDT, CDR2 YNNKEL, per germline (reference sequence). V lost 4 bases and J 4 bases, leaving 25 bases between the germline ends. CDR3 loop: CASSPDRRRTERVTEAFF. The CDR3 DNA reads TGTGCCAGCAGCCCAGACAGGCGGAGGACGGAGAGGGTCACTGAAGCTTTCTTT.

A few counts support this clonotype. The CDR3 loop is CASSLGIGLGDTGELFF. The CDR3 DNA reads as TGTGCCAGCAGCTTGGGGATTGGACTAGGGGACACCGGGGAGCTGTTTTTT. V is TRBV9 and J is TRBJ2-2; TRBD2 matches 7 bases. Per the germline V gene, CDR1 is SGDLS and CDR2 is YYNGEE. The CDR3 has 17 residues. Trimming removed 4 bases from V and 3 bases from J; junction bases left unmatched: 12.

The sample holds a few counts of this clonotype. This sequence joins TRBV18 and TRBJ2-1; D perhaps matches TRBD2 (6 bases). CDR1 is KGHSH, CDR2 LQKENI, per germline. CDR3 length equals 13 residues. V was trimmed by 7 bases and J by 13 bases, leaving 20 bases between them. The CDR3 bases are TGTGCCAGCTGGGACTCTCCGGGTCCGGGCCAGTTCTTC. As protein: CASWDSPGPGQFF.

This chain uses TRBV7-9 with TRBJ1-2; D might be TRBD1 (5 bases). There are 13 residues in the CDR3. In germline, CDR1 is SEHNR, CDR2 FQNEAQ (reference sequence). Trimming stripped 6 bases from V and 2 bases from J, with 10 bases between. The CDR3 here is CASRGEGNYGYTF. DNA for the CDR3: TGTGCCAGCAGGGGAGAGGGGAACTATGGCTACACCTTC.

The gene calls are TRBV12-3 or TRBV12-4 and TRBJ1-2; possible D gene TRBD1, 6 bases. The CDR3 loop spans 15 amino acids. The V gene lost 6 bases and the J gene lost 4 bases, with 18 bases spanning the gap. The CDR3 region is CASSHALGQSYGYTF. The CDR3 DNA is TGTGCCAGCAGCCACGCCCTCGGACAGTCCTATGGCTACACCTTC.

This clonotype was detected only a few times. This chain links TRBV2 with TRBJ1-6; D remains ambiguous. V dropped 5 bases and J dropped 0 bases, with 8 bases sitting between them. The CDR3 contains 15 residues. Germline loops: CDR1 SNHLY, CDR2 FYNNEI. CDR3 sequence (DNA): TGTGCCAGCAGTCGAGAGAGCTCCTATAATTCACCCCTCCACTTT. This gives the protein CASSRESSYNSPLHF.

This clonotype has just a few counts. CDR3 nucleotide sequence: TGTGCCAGCAGTTACCGGACTAACTCCTACAATGAGCAGTTCTTC. Protein sequence: CASSYRTNSYNEQFF. The chain carries TRBV6-2 or TRBV6-3 and TRBJ2-1; D is possibly TRBD2 (6 bases). CDR1 is MNHEY, CDR2 SVGEGT, per germline. V lost 2 bases, J lost 0 bases, and 8 bases lay in between. This CDR3 region has 15 residues.

The V and J genes are TRBV19 and TRBJ2-1; 8 nucleotides line up with TRBD1. The V and J ends lost 11 bases and 9 bases, in that order; junction bases with no gene match: 6. The CDR3 contains 11 residues. Germline V gene sequence: CDR1 LNHDA, CDR2 SQIVND (reference sequence). The CDR3 coding sequence is TGTGCCGGCCAGGGGGCAGGTGAGCAGTTCTTC. Protein: CAGQGAGEQFF.

The rearrangement links TRBV20-1 to TRBJ1-2; D unclear. V gave up 6 bases and J gave up 1 base, with 18 bases separating them. The CDR3 length is 15 residues. Germline V CDR1 and CDR2: DFQATT, SNEGSKA (reference sequence). The CDR3 region has the DNA TGCAGTGCCCATTTGCGAGGGAAGGGTAACTATGGCTACACCTTC. Translating gives CSAHLRGKGNYGYTF.

The V and J genes are TRBV5-1 and TRBJ2-1; 8 positions agree with TRBD2. The length of the CDR3 is 18 residues. Looked up from germline, CDR1 is SGHRS and CDR2 is YFSETQ. Germline trimming cut 2 bases from V and 0 bases from J; bases unmatched to any gene: 10. For the CDR3, the DNA is TGCGCCAGCAGCTTCCGGATTAGCGGGACTAGCTCCTACAATGAGCAGTTCTTC. Protein sequence: CASSFRISGTSSYNEQFF.

This clonotype was seen only a few times. The rearrangement uses TRBV29-1 and TRBJ2-7; D is uncertain. The CDR3 has 13 residues. Trimming removed 6 bases from V and 5 bases from J, with 17 bases in between. CDR1 is SQVTM and CDR2 is ANQGSEA in the germline V gene. CDR3: CSVSPGHLDEQYF. As DNA, the CDR3 is TGCAGCGTCAGCCCGGGTCATCTGGACGAGCAGTACTTC.

There are a few counts of this clonotype. J is TRBJ2-5 and V is TRBV6-4, with TRBD2 identical over 7 bases. Germline CDR1 is MRHNA and CDR2 is SNTAGT. The CDR3 consists of 14 residues. Unmatched junction bases numbered 9, after V lost 10 bases and J lost 1 base. CDR3 in DNA: TGTGCCACCTGGAGCGGGGCTCCCCAAGAGACCCAGTACTTC. Residues: CATWSGAPQETQYF.

The gene calls are TRBV30 and TRBJ2-1; 10 nucleotides align to TRBD1. CDR1 and CDR2 (germline): GTSNPN, SVGIG (reference sequence). The CDR3 is 16 residues long. The junction had 13 bases not matched to a gene; V was cut back by 7 bases and J by 4 bases. CDR3 in amino acids: CAFWNSDRGLYNEQFF. The CDR3 region has the DNA TGTGCCTTCTGGAACAGTGACAGGGGGCTTTACAATGAGCAGTTCTTC.

The J gene is TRBJ1-1, the V gene TRBV12-3 or TRBV12-4; 10 nucleotides line up with TRBD1. The CDR3 is 13 residues long. The V gene end was trimmed by 3 bases and the J gene end by 7 bases; junction bases not matched to a gene: 2. The CDR3, as DNA: TGTGCCAGCAGTTTCAGGGACAGGGGTGAAGCTTTCTTT. Translating it yields CASSFRDRGEAFF.

This clonotype came up many times. The V call is TRBV2, the J call TRBJ2-3; perhaps TRBD1 as D (5 bases). CDR3 size: 17 residues. Germline V gene lookup returns CDR1 SNHLY and CDR2 FYNNEI. Trimming took off 0 bases at V and 2 bases at J, with 15 bases between the two ends. The CDR3 DNA sequence: TGTGCCAGCAGTGAAGCGTACAGGTTGGGGAACACAGATACGCAGTATTTT. It yields the protein CASSEAYRLGNTDTQYF.

This clonotype was counted between two and nine times. The chain employs TRBV4-1 and TRBJ2-4, with D perhaps TRBD2 (5 bases). Germline V lookup: CDR1 MGHRA, CDR2 YSYEKL. CDR3 size: 17 residues. The V end lost 1 base, the J end lost 0 bases, and 13 bases lay between the germline ends. The CDR3 bases are TGCGCCAGCAGCCAAGGCGAGACTATTCTAGCCAAAAACATTCAGTACTTC. Encoded protein: CASSQGETILAKNIQYF.

This clonotype was found many times. CDR3 nucleotides: TGTGCCAGCAGATATTTAGGACAAACCTACGAGCAGTACTTC. Amino acids: CASRYLGQTYEQYF. This rearrangement joins TRBV12-3 or TRBV12-4 to TRBJ2-7, with D possibly being TRBD1 (5 bases). V lost 6 bases to trimming and J lost 2 bases, with 14 bases between them. The length of the CDR3 is 14 residues.

J is TRBJ1-1 and V is TRBV25-1; D unresolved. The germline CDR1 and CDR2 sequences are MGHDK and SYGVNS. The CDR3 contains 12 residues. Trimming cost V 9 bases and J 1 base, with 9 bases left between them. The CDR3 sequence: CASTHGNTEAFF. The CDR3 DNA follows: TGTGCCAGTACTCATGGGAACACTGAAGCTTTCTTT.